This T cell receptor (beta chain) was recorded in a study of T-cell memory formation after mild COVID-19. Study overall: The study found TCR clusters largely donor specific.

This clonotype appeared many times. The antigen remains unidentified. This CDR3 is built from 13 residues. Trimming stripped 11 bases from V and 4 bases from J, with 15 bases between. From germline, CDR1 is WSHSY and CDR2 SAAADI. TCRdb re-analysed the 5' RACE reads in MiXCR, keeping a single row per CDR3 protein. The data hold around 36,000 distinct CDR3 sequences, with roughly 11% observed a single time. Study-wide results and limits: CD4/CD8 balance held among clones contracting day 15 to 85, and later expanders leaned CD4+.

The chain joins TRBV10-2 to TRBJ2-1; D might be TRBD1 (6 bases). The receptor was isolated from a man aged 18-30 years who had mild COVID-19 (a few samples of this study predate the infection). Cell type and time point are not known. The sequencing input was PBMCs or a T cell subset sorted from them (not recorded which). The CDR3 spells CAVLRDNYNEQFF. The CDR3 region has the DNA TGCGCCGTACTCCGGGACAATTACAATGAGCAGTTCTTC.